The clone carrying this T cell receptor (beta chain) was found once. A much larger clonotype is one base distant, so this may be a read error. TCR beta VDJ and CDR3 were profiled, and genomic DNA was the template. TCRdb called the reads again in MiXCR, with one record for every CDR3 protein. The table records 120,000 or so distinct CDR3 sequences, about 40% of them present only once. The data originate from a study of CD8+CD57+ T cells in acquired aplastic anemia. Study overall: The mean DNA yield obtained from sorted CD4+ and CD8+ cells came to approximately 3 ug.

Before being chosen for sequencing, patients had shown CD8+CD57+ cell expansion by flow cytometry. A severe acquired aplastic anemia diagnosis applied to all patients. The receptor was derived from a human donor with aplastic anemia. Specimen: sorted CD4+, CD8+, or CD8+CD57+ T cells (not recorded which) from PBMCs.

The CDR3 DNA is TGTGTCAGCAAAGGCCAGCCAGGGGGGATCCAAGAGACCCAGTACTTC. This translates into CVSKGQPGGIQETQYF. This chain uses TRBV5-4 with TRBJ2-5; the D gene is possibly TRBD1 (7 bases). Germline CDR1 SGHNT, CDR2 YYREEE (reference sequence). CDR3 length: 16 residues.